The rows below give T cell receptor beta chains drawn from one sample of a study of technical replicates of blood from a few donors. Assay used: immunoSEQ multiplex PCR; TCRdb lists only in-frame clones, some missing. The data show tens of thousands of clones, 85% to 95% seen once. Sequencing was done on a sample of T cells isolated from PBMCs. The receptors originated from a human donor in good health. Both conserved end residues are part of each CDR3. D genes are given only for firm matches. Clone size is given for some rows only: seen once, a few or many times, or a class if the clone is expanded.

TRBV10-1,TRBJ2-7,NA,11,once,CASGTGYEQYF,TGCGCCAGCGGCACAGGGTACGAGCAGTACTTC
TRBV7-9,TRBJ1-1,TRBD1,16,NA,CASRAKTGVQNTEAFF,TGTGCCAGCAGGGCTAAAACAGGGGTACAGAACACTGAAGCTTTCTTT
TRBV7-3,TRBJ2-1,NA,15,NA,CASSYGLRAINEQFF,TGTGCCAGCAGCTACGGACTGCGGGCTATCAATGAGCAGTTCTTC
TRBV25-1,TRBJ2-7,TRBD1,14,NA,CASSEVGTAYEQYF,TGTGCCAGCAGTGAAGTCGGGACAGCCTACGAGCAGTACTTC
TRBV19,TRBJ2-3,NA,15,NA,CASSMKTIRTDTQYF,TGTGCCAGTAGTATGAAGACTATACGCACAGATACGCAGTATTTT
TRBV7-9,TRBJ1-1,NA,13,NA,CASSEDSSTEAFF,TGTGCCAGCAGCGAAGACAGTTCCACTGAAGCTTTCTTT
TRBV5-6,TRBJ2-7,TRBD1,15,NA,CASSTPGQGLYEQYF,TGTGCCAGCAGCACACCGGGACAGGGATTGTACGAGCAGTACTTC
TRBV19,TRBJ1-5,TRBD1,14,NA,CASSMGQGDQPQHF,TGTGCCAGTAGCATGGGACAGGGGGATCAGCCCCAGCATTTT
TRBV2,TRBJ2-5,NA,12,NA,CASRAGGETQYF,TGTGCCAGCAGGGCAGGAGGGGAGACCCAGTACTTC
TRBV5-1,TRBJ1-1,NA,14,NA,CASRLGGGSSEAFF,TGCGCCAGCAGGCTGGGCGGGGGTTCGTCTGAAGCTTTCTTT
TRBV4-1,TRBJ1-2,NA,15,once,CASSQEVQLNYGYTF,TGCGCCAGCAGCCAAGAAGTCCAACTCAACTATGGCTACACCTTC
TRBV6-5,TRBJ2-3,TRBD1,14,NA,CASSPGPGGDTQYF,TGTGCCAGCAGTCCCGGTCCAGGGGGAGATACGCAGTATTTT
TRBV5-1,TRBJ1-3,NA,14,NA,CASSLGQAGNTIYF,TGCGCCAGCAGCTTGGGACAGGCTGGAAACACCATATATTTT
TRBV28,TRBJ1-5,TRBD1,15,NA,CASSFPRTGVEPQHF,TGTGCCAGCAGTTTCCCGAGGACAGGGGTTGAGCCCCAGCATTTT